These T cell receptor beta chains were read from a single sample in a study of beta chain features in type 1 diabetes. Profiled with immunoSEQ multiplex PCR; TCRdb holds only in-frame clones, not every one. The sample includes some 200,000 clones, roughly 17% seen only once; the top ten take 0.065% to 0.1%. Input material: naive CD4+ T cells from blood. The receptor set was obtained from a man aged 30 to 45 with type 1 diabetes. CDR3s include the opening cysteine and the closing phenylalanine or tryptophan. D genes are given only for firm matches. Only some rows state a clone size, as once, few, many or a class for expanded clones.

TRBJ2-5,.,TRBV10-3,few,TGTGCCATCGGGGAAGCGAACCAAGAGACCCAGTACTTC,CAIGEANQETQYF
TRBJ2-1,.,TRBV4-2,few,TGTGCCAGCAGGGATGGGGGGACCAGCTCCTACAATGAGCAGTTCTTC,CASRDGGTSSYNEQFF
TRBJ1-2,TRBD1,TRBV15,.,TGTGCCACCAGCAAAACGACAGGGGACTATGGCTACACCTTC,CATSKTTGDYGYTF
TRBJ1-5,.,TRBV6-1,.,TGTGCCAGCAGTGAGGCGACCCGTCAGCCCCAGCATTTT,CASSEATRQPQHF
TRBJ2-1,.,TRBV7-8,few,TGTGCCAGCAGCCCAAACCTGGCAGGAAATACTTACAATGAGCAGTTCTTC,CASSPNLAGNTYNEQFF
TRBJ1-2,.,TRBV2,few,TGTGCCAGCAGTGTCCAGCGAGGGGGCTACACCTTC,CASSVQRGGYTF
TRBJ2-7,TRBD2,TRBV28,few,TGTGCCAGCACTGGGGGGGACGGGAGTGCGTCCTACGAGCAGTACTTC,CASTGGDGSASYEQYF
TRBJ1-1,.,TRBV29-1,.,TGCAGCGTTGAATTACAGGGTGCTGAAGCTTTCTTT,CSVELQGAEAFF
TRBJ1-1,TRBD1,TRBV2,few,TGTGCCAGCAGTGAAGGACAGGGGAACACTGAAGCTTTCTTT,CASSEGQGNTEAFF
TRBJ2-4,.,TRBV7-2,.,TGTGCCAGCAGCTTATTTGGGGGATCAAACATTCAGTACTTC,CASSLFGGSNIQYF
TRBJ2-5,TRBD1,TRBV6-5,.,TGTGCCAGCAGTTACTCATTGGGGACAGGGCGTTTAACCCAGTACTTC,CASSYSLGTGRLTQYF
TRBJ2-1,TRBD2,TRBV15,.,TGTGCCACCAGCAGAGATAGTCTAGCGGAGATTGAGCAGTTCTTC,CATSRDSLAEIEQFF
TRBJ2-1,TRBD2,TRBV7-2,few,TGTGCCAGCAGCTTTAGCGGGTTTAATGAGCAGTTCTTC,CASSFSGFNEQFF
TRBJ2-1,.,TRBV28,.,TGTGCCAGCAGTCCCGGAGCGGGCAATGAGCAGTTCTTC,CASSPGAGNEQFF
TRBJ2-3,.,TRBV29-1,.,TGCAGCGTTCAGGGAGTAGGTGCAGATACGCAGTATTTT,CSVQGVGADTQYF
TRBJ2-3,.,TRBV27,few,TGTGCCAGCAGTCCCCCAGATCACATCGACACAGATACGCAGTATTTT,CASSPPDHIDTDTQYF
TRBJ1-6,.,TRBV7-2,.,TGTGCCAGCAGCCCCCGGAGGGATTCACCCCTCCACTTT,CASSPRRDSPLHF
TRBJ1-5,TRBD1,TRBV28,.,TGTGCCAGCAGTTTACCTGACAGGGGGAATCAGCCCCAGCATTTT,CASSLPDRGNQPQHF
TRBJ2-7,.,TRBV7-9,few,TGTGCCAGCAGCGGGCGGGGAAGTAGCGACGAGCAGTACTTC,CASSGRGSSDEQYF
TRBJ2-1,.,TRBV29-1,.,TGCAGCGTTGGCGACAATGAGCAGTTCTTC,CSVGDNEQFF
TRBJ2-7,TRBD1,TRBV6-6,few,TGTGCCAGCAGTCGGACAGGGCGGAATGATGGTGAGCAGTACTTC,CASSRTGRNDGEQYF
TRBJ2-7,.,TRBV9,few,TGTGCCAGCAGCGGCGGAGGGCTCGAGCAGTACTTC,CASSGGGLEQYF
TRBJ2-1,TRBD2,TRBV2,few,TGTGCCAGCAGTGAAGGGACTAGCGGGAACAATGAGCAGTTCTTC,CASSEGTSGNNEQFF
TRBJ2-7,TRBD2,TRBV28,few,TGTGCCAGCAGTCCTAGACTAGCGGGGGGATCCTACGAGCAGTACTTC,CASSPRLAGGSYEQYF
TRBJ1-3,.,TRBV21-1,.,TGTGCCAGCAGCAAGTCCAGCCACTCTGGAAACACCATATATTTT,CASSKSSHSGNTIYF
TRBJ2-1,.,TRBV11-2,.,TGTGCCAGCAGCTCCTACCCCAACGGGGAGCAGTTCTTC,CASSSYPNGEQFF
TRBJ2-5,.,TRBV21-1,few,TGTGCCAGCAGCAACGAAAAGCCGACTAGCGGAGTTCAAGAGACCCAGTACTTC,CASSNEKPTSGVQETQYF
TRBJ1-1,.,TRBV7-8,.,TGTGCCAGCGGATCCCAACAGGGAACTGAAGCTTTCTTT,CASGSQQGTEAFF
TRBJ1-1,.,TRBV29-1,.,TGCAGCGTTGAGCCCGCCTCTGAAGCTTTCTTT,CSVEPASEAFF
TRBJ1-3,.,TRBV4-1,.,TGCGCCAGCACCCAGGGGTGGGGAAACACCATATATTTT,CASTQGWGNTIYF
TRBJ2-5,TRBD2,TRBV2,.,TGTGCCAGCAGTCCCAGACTAGCGGGACAGGAGACCCAGTACTTC,CASSPRLAGQETQYF
TRBJ2-1,.,TRBV29-1,few,TGCAGCGTCGTAAAGGTTCGTCGGGGAAGGAATGAGCAGTTCTTC,CSVVKVRRGRNEQFF
TRBJ2-4,.,TRBV28,few,TGTGCCAGCACACGGCGGGCGGCAGGAAGTTACATTCAGTACTTC,CASTRRAAGSYIQYF
TRBJ2-7,.,TRBV7-8,.,TGTGCCAGCAGCCCAAACTACGAGCAGTACTTC,CASSPNYEQYF
TRBJ2-1,.,TRBV7-2,.,TGTGCCAGCAGCTTAGGACACGGAGGGTACAATGAGCAGTTCTTC,CASSLGHGGYNEQFF
TRBJ1-1,TRBD1,TRBV10-3,few,TGTGCCATCAGAAGGGACAGCACTGAAGCTTTCTTT,CAIRRDSTEAFF
TRBJ2-6,.,TRBV5-1,.,TGCGCCAGCAGCTTGGAACCGAAGGCTGGGGCCAACGTCCTGACTTTC,CASSLEPKAGANVLTF
TRBJ2-3,.,TRBV7-2,few,TGTGCCAGCAGCTTAGAGCGCACAGATACGCAGTATTTT,CASSLERTDTQYF
TRBJ2-7,TRBD1,TRBV5-4,.,TGTGCCAGCAGCTTATTACAGGGGGCCTACGAGCAGTACTTC,CASSLLQGAYEQYF
TRBJ2-7,TRBD2,TRBV29-1,.,TGCAGCGTTGCTAGCGGCTACGAGCAGTACTTC,CSVASGYEQYF
TRBJ2-6,.,TRBV5-1,.,TGCGCCAGCAGCTCGGACCGACAGGCGTCTGGGGCCAACGTCCTGACTTTC,CASSSDRQASGANVLTF
TRBJ1-2,.,TRBV4-3,.,TGCGCCAGCAGCCAAGGACAGAACTATGGCTACACCTTC,CASSQGQNYGYTF
TRBJ1-3,.,TRBV4-3,.,TGCGCCAGCAGCCAAGATGACCGAAACTCTGGAAACACCATATATTTT,CASSQDDRNSGNTIYF